Listed below are T cell receptor beta chains from one sample, sequenced in a study of shared clonotypes between healthy human individuals. Clones were read by immunoSEQ multiplex PCR, and TCRdb kept only the in-frame ones, dropping some. The data show under 600,000 clones, nearly 80% seen once. The sample taken for sequencing was PBMCs. The receptor set was obtained from a woman in her 40s in good health. Some clones in this sample may be carry-over from other donors' samples. Each CDR3 is given with its conserved first and last residue. D genes are given only for firm matches. Clone size is given for some rows only: seen once, a few or many times, or a class if the clone is expanded.

clone_size cdr3_length j_call d_call v_call cdr3_aa cdr3_nt
- 13 TRBJ1-1 - TRBV15 CATSRDLDAEAFF TGTGCCACCAGCAGAGATCTCGACGCTGAAGCTTTCTTT
many 14 TRBJ2-2 - TRBV6-5 CASSYSLSTGELFF TGTGCCAGCAGTTACTCACTAAGCACCGGGGAGCTGTTTTTT
- 15 TRBJ1-1 TRBD1 TRBV7-9 CASSSGRGLYTEAFF TGTGCCAGCAGCTCCGGAAGGGGGCTATACACTGAAGCTTTCTTT
- 13 TRBJ2-1 - TRBV2 CASSGAAYNEQFF TGTGCCAGCAGTGGGGCGGCCTACAATGAGCAGTTCTTC
- 15 TRBJ1-3 - TRBV7-9 CASSIGGFSGNTIYF TGTGCCAGCAGCATAGGGGGGTTCTCTGGAAACACCATATATTTT
- 16 TRBJ2-7 TRBD2 TRBV15 CATSRGLLSGRYEQYF TGTGCCACCAGCAGAGGACTTCTTAGCGGGAGGTACGAGCAGTACTTC
- 16 TRBJ2-1 TRBD2 TRBV11-2 CASSLMAGVSYNEQFF TGTGCCAGCAGCCTCATGGCGGGAGTGTCCTACAATGAGCAGTTCTTC
- 15 TRBJ1-5 - TRBV6-1 CASSELGQPNQPQHF TGTGCCAGCAGTGAATTAGGACAGCCGAATCAGCCCCAGCATTTT
- 15 TRBJ2-1 - TRBV13 CASSLVPEAYNEQFF TGTGCCAGCAGCTTAGTTCCAGAGGCCTACAATGAGCAGTTCTTC
- 19 TRBJ1-5 TRBD1 TRBV7-8 CASSPDRGRVVRSNQPQHF TGTGCCAGCAGCCCTGACAGGGGAAGGGTCGTAAGGAGCAATCAGCCCCAGCATTTT
once 15 TRBJ2-7 - TRBV7-9 CASSPRERRTYEQYF TGTGCCAGCAGCCCACGAGAGAGACGGACCTACGAGCAGTACTTC
- 12 TRBJ2-3 - TRBV19 CASSPRTDTQYF TGTGCCAGTAGTCCACGAACAGATACGCAGTATTTT
- 14 TRBJ2-7 - TRBV5-1 CASSLTRPSGEQYF TGCGCCAGCAGCTTAACCAGGCCCTCTGGCGAGCAGTACTTC
- 16 TRBJ2-2 TRBD2 TRBV6-5 CASSYTGLAGTGELFF TGTGCCAGCAGTTACACTGGACTAGCGGGCACCGGGGAGCTGTTTTTT
- 15 TRBJ2-5 - TRBV2 CASSEGAGPQETQYF TGTGCCAGCAGTGAGGGGGCAGGACCCCAAGAGACCCAGTACTTC
- 15 TRBJ2-2 TRBD2 TRBV5-1 CASSFAGDRAGELFF TGCGCCAGCAGCTTCGCGGGAGATCGTGCCGGGGAGCTGTTTTTT
few 15 TRBJ2-7 TRBD2 TRBV5-1 CASSLTAGGPYEQYF TGCGCCAGCAGCTTGACAGCGGGAGGACCCTACGAGCAGTACTTC
- 15 TRBJ1-5 - TRBV7-2 CASSLTAGVNQPQHF TGTGCCAGCAGCCTAACCGCCGGGGTCAATCAGCCCCAGCATTTT
- 13 TRBJ1-2 - TRBV28 CASSLMRTNGYTF TGTGCCAGCAGTTTAATGAGGACAAATGGCTACACCTTC
- 15 TRBJ2-5 TRBD2 TRBV10-2 CASSAGLGNQETQYF TGCGCCAGCAGTGCCGGACTAGGCAATCAAGAGACCCAGTACTTC
- 16 TRBJ2-4 - TRBV28 CASSPHRDLAKNIQYF TGTGCCAGCAGTCCCCACAGGGATTTAGCCAAAAACATTCAGTACTTC